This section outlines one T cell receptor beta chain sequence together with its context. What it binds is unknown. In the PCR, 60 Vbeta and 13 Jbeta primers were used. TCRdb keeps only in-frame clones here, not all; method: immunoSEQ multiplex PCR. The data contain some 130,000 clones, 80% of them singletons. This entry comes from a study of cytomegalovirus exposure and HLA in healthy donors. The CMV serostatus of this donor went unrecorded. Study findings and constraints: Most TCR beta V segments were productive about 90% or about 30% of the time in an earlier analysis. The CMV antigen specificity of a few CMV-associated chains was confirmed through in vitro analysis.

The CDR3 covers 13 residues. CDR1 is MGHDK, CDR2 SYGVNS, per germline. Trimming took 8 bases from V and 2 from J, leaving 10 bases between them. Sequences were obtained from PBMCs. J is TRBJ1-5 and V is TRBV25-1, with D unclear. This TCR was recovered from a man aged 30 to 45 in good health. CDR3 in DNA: TGTGCCAGCGGAGACGCTGGCAATCAGCCCCAGCATTTT. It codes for CASGDAGNQPQHF.